The present entry profiles one TCR beta chain with its context. An amount of RNA that ranged from roughly 0.5 to 1 ug was reverse transcribed with random hexamers. TCRdb re-derived calls from the immunoSEQ multiplex PCR reads in MiXCR, one entry per CDR3 protein. This sample has approximately 300,000 distinct CDR3 sequences, with 89% found just once. The sample originates from a study of CD8 T cells in Susac syndrome. High-throughput TCR beta sequencing covered peripheral CD8+ and CD4+ T cells. The patients serving as multiple sclerosis controls were treatment-naive. They had stable or active relapsing-remitting disease and fulfilled revised McDonald criteria. FACS enriched CD8+ TEMRA cells, while bulk CD8+ and CD4+ were negatively isolated. From germline, CDR1 is KGHDR and CDR2 SFDVKD. Trimming took 0 bases from V and 1 from J, leaving 8 bases between them. The CDR3 is 15 residues long.

The chain employs TRBV24-1 and TRBJ2-5, with D maybe TRBD2 (5 bases). This clonotype was obtained from a human donor with multiple sclerosis. Sequenced sample: CD8+ T cells from PBMCs. The CDR3 DNA reads as TGTGCCACCAGTGATTTGGCCAGCGGCCAAGAGACCCAGTACTTC. It translates to CATSDLASGQETQYF.